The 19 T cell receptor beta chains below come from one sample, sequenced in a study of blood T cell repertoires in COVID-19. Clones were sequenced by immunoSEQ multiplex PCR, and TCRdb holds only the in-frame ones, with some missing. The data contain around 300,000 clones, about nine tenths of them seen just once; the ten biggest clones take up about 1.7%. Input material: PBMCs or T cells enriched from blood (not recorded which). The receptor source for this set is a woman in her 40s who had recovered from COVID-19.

CDR3 residues: CASSQDSHYYNEQFF. CDR3 coding DNA: TGTGCCAGCAGCCAGGACAGCCATTACTACAATGAGCAGTTCTTC. The chain joins TRBV5-4 to TRBJ2-1; tentative D call: TRBD1 (6 bases). Germline V gene sequence: CDR1 SGHNT, CDR2 YYREEE (reference sequence). The CDR3 is made up of 15 amino acids. Between the trimmed V and J ends, which lost 4 bases and 3 bases, there was a span of 14 bases.

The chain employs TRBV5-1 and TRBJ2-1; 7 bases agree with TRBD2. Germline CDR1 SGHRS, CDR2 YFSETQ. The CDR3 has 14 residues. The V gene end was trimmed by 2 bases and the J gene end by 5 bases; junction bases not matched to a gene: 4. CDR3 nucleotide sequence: TGCGCCAGCAGCTTTCGGACTAGTGACAATGAGCAGTTCTTC. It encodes CASSFRTSDNEQFF. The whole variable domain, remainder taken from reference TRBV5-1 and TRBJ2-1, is KAGVTQTPRYLIKTRGQQVTLSCSPISGHRSVSWYQQTPGQGLQFLFEYFSETQRNKGNFPGRFSGRQFSNSRSEMNVSTLELGDSALYLCASSFRTSDNEQFFGPGTRLTVL.

CDR3 residues: CASSPRPSTLETQYF. The CDR3 bases are TGTGCCAGCAGCCCTCGGCCTTCGACTTTAGAGACCCAGTACTTC. The chain is built from TRBV11-2 and TRBJ2-5; D gene unclear. There are 15 residues in the CDR3. V was clipped by 5 bases and J by 4 bases, with 17 bases between them. Per germline, CDR1 SGHAT and CDR2 FQNNGV.

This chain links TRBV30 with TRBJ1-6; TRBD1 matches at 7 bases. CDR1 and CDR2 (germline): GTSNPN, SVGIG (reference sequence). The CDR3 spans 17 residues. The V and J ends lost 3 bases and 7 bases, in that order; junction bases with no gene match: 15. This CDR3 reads CAWRITGVWRVNSPLHF. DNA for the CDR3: TGTGCCTGGAGAATAACAGGGGTGTGGCGGGTCAATTCACCCCTCCACTTT.

The CDR3 protein is CAWTPGGLALSTDTQYF. CDR3 coding DNA: TGTGCCTGGACTCCCGGCGGACTAGCGTTAAGCACAGATACGCAGTATTTT. The chain links TRBV30 to TRBJ2-3; the match to TRBD2 covers 9 bases. Trimming took 4 bases from V and 0 from J; bases not matched to a gene: 11. Germline V CDR1 and CDR2: GTSNPN, SVGIG (reference sequence). This CDR3 region has 17 residues.

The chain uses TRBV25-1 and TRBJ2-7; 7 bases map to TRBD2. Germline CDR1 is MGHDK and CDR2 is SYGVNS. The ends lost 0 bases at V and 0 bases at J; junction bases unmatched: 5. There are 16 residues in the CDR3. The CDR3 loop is CASSEYKLANSYEQYF. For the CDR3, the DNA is TGTGCCAGCAGTGAATATAAACTAGCGAACTCCTACGAGCAGTACTTC.

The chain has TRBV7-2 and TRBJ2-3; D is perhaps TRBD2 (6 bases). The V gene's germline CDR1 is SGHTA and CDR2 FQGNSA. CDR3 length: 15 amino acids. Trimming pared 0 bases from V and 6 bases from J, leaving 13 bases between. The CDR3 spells CASSLALGGSDTQYF. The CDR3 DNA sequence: TGTGCCAGCAGCTTAGCGCTGGGAGGTTCTGATACGCAGTATTTT.

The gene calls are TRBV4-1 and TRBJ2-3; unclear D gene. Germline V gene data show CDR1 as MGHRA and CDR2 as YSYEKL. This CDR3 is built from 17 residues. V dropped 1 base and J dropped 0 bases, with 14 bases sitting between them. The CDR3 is CASSQGRAYSSTDTQYF. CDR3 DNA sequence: TGCGCCAGCAGCCAAGGGAGAGCTTACTCTAGCACAGATACGCAGTATTTT.

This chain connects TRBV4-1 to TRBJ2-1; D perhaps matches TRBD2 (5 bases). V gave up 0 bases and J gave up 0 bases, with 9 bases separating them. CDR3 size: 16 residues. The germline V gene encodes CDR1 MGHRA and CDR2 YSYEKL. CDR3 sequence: CASSQDRGSSYNEQFF. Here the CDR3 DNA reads TGCGCCAGCAGCCAAGATCGTGGGAGCTCCTACAATGAGCAGTTCTTC.

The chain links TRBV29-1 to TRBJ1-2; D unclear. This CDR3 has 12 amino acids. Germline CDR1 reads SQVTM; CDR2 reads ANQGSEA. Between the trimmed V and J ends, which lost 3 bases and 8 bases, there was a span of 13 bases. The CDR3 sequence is CSVEADLRGYTF. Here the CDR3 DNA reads TGCAGCGTTGAGGCAGACTTGAGGGGCTACACCTTC.

The CDR3 DNA reads as TGTGCCAGCAGACGACAGGGGTCGGTCTATGGCTACACCTTC. This gives the protein CASRRQGSVYGYTF. The genes are TRBV16 and TRBJ1-2; 8 bases agree with TRBD1. Trimming took 6 bases from V and 4 from J; bases not matched to a gene: 7. CDR3 length equals 14 residues. Germline assignment: CDR1 KGHSY and CDR2 FQNENV.

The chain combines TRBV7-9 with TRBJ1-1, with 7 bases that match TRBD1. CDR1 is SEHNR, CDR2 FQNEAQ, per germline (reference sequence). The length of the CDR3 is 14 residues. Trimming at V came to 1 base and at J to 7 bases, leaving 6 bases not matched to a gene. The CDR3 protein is CASSLGGTVDEAFF. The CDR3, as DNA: TGTGCCAGCAGCTTAGGGGGGACAGTAGATGAAGCTTTCTTT.

The CDR3 DNA reads as TGTGCCAGCTCTCTCAGGGGCCAAGAGACCCAGTACTTC. It translates to CASSLRGQETQYF. The chain joins TRBV18 to TRBJ2-5, with a weak D call TRBD1 (6 bases). The CDR3 is 13 residues long. The germline V gene encodes CDR1 KGHSH and CDR2 LQKENI. V lost 6 bases to trimming and J lost 1 base, with 9 bases between them.

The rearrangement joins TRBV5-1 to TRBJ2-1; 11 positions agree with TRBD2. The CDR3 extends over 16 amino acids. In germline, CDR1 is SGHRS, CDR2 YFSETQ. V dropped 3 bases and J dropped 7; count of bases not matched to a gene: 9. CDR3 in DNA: TGCGCCAGCAGCTCCTTAGCGGGGGGGCCGCGGAATGAGCAGTTCTTC. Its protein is CASSSLAGGPRNEQFF.

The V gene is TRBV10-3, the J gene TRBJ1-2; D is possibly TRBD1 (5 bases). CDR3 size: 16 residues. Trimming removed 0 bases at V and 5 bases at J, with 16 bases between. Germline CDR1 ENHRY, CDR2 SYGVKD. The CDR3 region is CAISESISGGYYGYTF. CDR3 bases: TGTGCCATCAGTGAGTCGATATCGGGGGGTTATTATGGCTACACCTTC.

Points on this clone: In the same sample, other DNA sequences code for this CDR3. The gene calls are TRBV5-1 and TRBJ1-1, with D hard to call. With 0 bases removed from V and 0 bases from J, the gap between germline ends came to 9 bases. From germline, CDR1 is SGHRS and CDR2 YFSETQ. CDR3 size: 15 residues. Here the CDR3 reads CASSLVPGMNTEAFF. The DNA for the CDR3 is TGCGCCAGCAGCTTGGTACCGGGGATGAACACTGAAGCTTTCTTT.

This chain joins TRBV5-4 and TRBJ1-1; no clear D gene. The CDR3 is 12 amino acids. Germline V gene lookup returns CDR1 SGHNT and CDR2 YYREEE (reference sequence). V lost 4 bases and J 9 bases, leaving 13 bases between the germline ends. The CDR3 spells CASSLGVSKAFF. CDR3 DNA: TGTGCCAGCAGCCTGGGAGTATCGAAAGCTTTCTTT.

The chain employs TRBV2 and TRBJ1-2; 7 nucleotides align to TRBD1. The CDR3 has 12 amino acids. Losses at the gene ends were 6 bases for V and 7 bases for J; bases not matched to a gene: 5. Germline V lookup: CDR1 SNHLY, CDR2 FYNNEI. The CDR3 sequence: CASSPDRLGYTF. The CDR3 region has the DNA TGTGCCAGCAGCCCGGACAGGCTTGGCTACACCTTC. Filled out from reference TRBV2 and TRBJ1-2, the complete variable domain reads EPEVTQTPSHQVTQMGQEVILRCVPISNHLYFYWYRQILGQKVEFLVSFYNNEISEKSEIFDDQFSVERPDGSNFTLKIRSTKLEDSAMYFCASSPDRLGYTFGSGTRLTVV.

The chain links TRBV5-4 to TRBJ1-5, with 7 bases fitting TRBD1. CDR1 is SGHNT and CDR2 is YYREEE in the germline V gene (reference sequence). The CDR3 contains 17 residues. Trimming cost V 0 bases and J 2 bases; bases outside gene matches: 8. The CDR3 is CASSLGQGEYGNQPQHF. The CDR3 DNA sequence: TGTGCCAGCAGCTTGGGACAGGGTGAATATGGCAATCAGCCCCAGCATTTT.